The next 21 T cell receptor beta chains were all read from a single sample in a study of T cells in Graves' hyperthyroidism and ophthalmopathy. Template material for amplifying TCR beta CDR3 regions consisted of RNA transcripts. In the first-round RT-PCR of the TCR CDR3, the HTBI primer set was used. Each CDR3 protein gets one entry after TCRdb re-called the multiplex PCR reads with MiXCR. Among approximately 330,000 distinct CDR3 sequences listed, 21% were seen once. The sequenced sample consisted of blood. These receptors all come from a woman between 50 and 59 years old with Graves' hyperthyroidism.

This clonotype has at least ten counts. The V gene is TRBV5-5, the J gene TRBJ2-7, with 8 bases identical to TRBD1. The CDR3 has 15 residues. Germline V gene data show CDR1 as SGHKS and CDR2 as YYEKEE (reference sequence). After removal of 0 bases from V and 3 bases from J, the junction contained 5 bases not matched to a gene. CDR3 sequence: CASSLDRGAYYEQYF. DNA for the CDR3: TGTGCCAGCAGCTTGGACAGGGGGGCATACTACGAGCAGTACTTC.

Many counts were recorded for this clonotype. The chain employs TRBV28 and TRBJ2-7; a weak D match, TRBD2 (5 bases). CDR1 MDHEN and CDR2 SYDVKM come from the germline V gene. The V gene lost 6 bases and the J gene lost 0 bases, with 18 bases spanning the gap. CDR3 size: 16 residues. CDR3 sequence reads: CASREMDFSRSYEQYF. In nucleotides, the CDR3 is TGTGCCAGCAGGGAAATGGACTTCTCCCGCTCCTACGAGCAGTACTTC.

This clonotype came up a few times. This sequence joins TRBV28 and TRBJ2-5; 9 bases are a match to TRBD1. This CDR3 is 18 amino acids long. The junction had 16 bases not matched to a gene; V was cut back by 5 bases and J by 3 bases. The germline gives CDR1 MDHEN, CDR2 SYDVKM. CDR3 protein: CASSPTGTGTKRKETQYF. In DNA form, the CDR3 reads TGTGCCAGCAGTCCCACCGGGACAGGGACCAAAAGGAAAGAGACCCAGTACTTC.

At least ten counts were recorded for this clonotype. The chain recombines TRBV29-1 with TRBJ2-1, with a possible D match to TRBD2 (5 bases). Germline V gene data show CDR1 as SQVTM and CDR2 as ANQGSEA. The CDR3 sequence is 14 residues long. V lost 4 bases and J 0 bases, leaving 10 bases between the germline ends. CDR3 region: CSVVRGISYNEQFF. As DNA, the CDR3 is TGCAGCGTTGTTAGAGGGATCTCCTACAATGAGCAGTTCTTC.

This clonotype was seen many times. This chain connects TRBV20-1 to TRBJ1-1, with D hard to call. This CDR3 has 14 residues. V lost 3 bases and J lost 1, with 12 bases in between. The germline V gene encodes CDR1 DFQATT and CDR2 SNEGSKA (reference sequence). CDR3 bases: TGCAGTGCTAGTTGGGTCGTCTCGAACACTGAAGCTTTCTTT. Amino acids: CSASWVVSNTEAFF.

This clonotype has a handful of counts. The rearrangement links TRBV19 to TRBJ2-2; 10 bases map to TRBD1. With V trimmed by 7 bases and J by 5 bases, 4 bases remained unmatched. The CDR3 covers 14 residues. CDR1 and CDR2 from the germline V gene are LNHDA and SQIVND (reference sequence). In nucleotides, the CDR3 is TGTGCCAGTACCCGACAGGGGGCGACCGGGGAGCTGTTTTTT. Its translation: CASTRQGATGELFF.

This clonotype was detected a few times. The V call is TRBV7-3, the J call TRBJ1-1; unclear D gene. The V and J ends lost 5 bases and 5 bases respectively, with 12 bases between them. Germline V gene sequence: CDR1 SGHTA, CDR2 FQGTGA. The CDR3 is 13 amino acids. CDR3 DNA sequence: TGTGCCAGCAGCCTAGGGATGGGGACTGAAGCTTTCTTT. Its translation is CASSLGMGTEAFF.

The chain links TRBV5-4 to TRBJ2-3; TRBD2 might be the D (6 bases). With 4 bases removed from V and 1 base from J, the gap between germline ends came to 16 bases. In germline, CDR1 is SGHNT, CDR2 YYREEE (reference sequence). CDR3 length: 16 residues. For the CDR3, the DNA is TGTGCCAGCAGCCAAATGACTAGATCTGGCACAGATACGCAGTATTTT. Its protein product is CASSQMTRSGTDTQYF.

This chain's CDR3 is CSVDGTIDNTDTQYF. CDR3 sequence (DNA): TGCAGCGTTGATGGCACTATCGATAACACAGATACGCAGTATTTT. The V and J genes are TRBV29-1 and TRBJ2-3, with D uncertain. Germline-derived CDR1 and CDR2 are SQVTM and ANQGSEA. The CDR3 runs 15 residues. With 3 bases removed from V and 2 bases from J, the gap between germline ends came to 15 bases.

This clonotype has a count of ten or more. The chain couples TRBV28 to TRBJ1-5, with D maybe TRBD1 (5 bases). CDR3 length: 15 residues. CDR1 is MDHEN and CDR2 is SYDVKM in the germline V gene. V was pared by 5 bases and J by 5 bases, with 16 bases between. This CDR3 reads CASSRGSNRYQPQHF. The CDR3 region has the DNA TGTGCCAGCAGTCGGGGCAGCAATAGGTATCAGCCCCAGCATTTT.

This clonotype was seen only once. The chain links TRBV6-1 to TRBJ2-5; 12 bases match TRBD2. Germline lookup yields CDR1 MNHNS and CDR2 SASEGT. After removal of 1 base from V and 5 bases from J, the junction contained 8 bases not matched to a gene. This CDR3 comprises 17 residues. The CDR3 sequence is CASSEDPSGGAIETQYF. The DNA of the CDR3 is TGTGCCAGCAGTGAAGATCCTAGCGGGGGGGCGATTGAGACCCAGTACTTC.

The rearrangement links TRBV4-1 to TRBJ2-1; TRBD2 is a possible D gene (6 bases). Per the germline V gene, CDR1 is MGHRA and CDR2 is YSYEKL. This CDR3 has 16 residues. The V gene lost 0 bases and the J gene lost 9 bases, with 18 bases spanning the gap. This CDR3 reads CASSQDGNFGGGEQFF. The CDR3 DNA reads as TGCGCCAGCAGCCAAGATGGAAACTTCGGGGGTGGTGAGCAGTTCTTC.

This clonotype showed up just a few times. The genes are TRBV15 and TRBJ1-1, with D hard to call. The length of the CDR3 is 14 residues. V lost 5 bases, J lost 2 bases, and 12 bases lay in between. Germline V gives CDR1 LNHNV, CDR2 YYDKDF (reference sequence). The CDR3 spells CATSPRTHNTEAFF. For the CDR3, the DNA is TGTGCCACCAGCCCTCGGACGCATAACACTGAAGCTTTCTTT.

This chain connects TRBV25-1 to TRBJ2-5; D is perhaps TRBD2 (5 bases). With 4 bases removed from V and 5 bases from J, the gap between germline ends came to 20 bases. The CDR3 is 16 residues long. Germline V gives CDR1 MGHDK, CDR2 SYGVNS. CDR3 bases: TGTGCCAGCAGTGCGACGCGTACGGGGTTCTGGGAGACCCAGTACTTC. Protein product: CASSATRTGFWETQYF.

As concerns this clonotype: One junction end disagrees with the germline gene, perhaps due to a read error. The chain recombines TRBV11-2 with TRBJ2-5, with 9 bases that match TRBD1. In germline, CDR1 is SGHAT, CDR2 FQNNGV. The CDR3 consists of 14 residues. CDR3 loop: CVSSTRTGDETQYF. The DNA of the CDR3 is TGTGTCAGCAGCACCCGGACAGGGGACGAGACCCAGTACTTC.

This clonotype came up a few times. The rearrangement links TRBV5-1 to TRBJ1-6, with 7 bases fitting TRBD1. Trimming removed 9 bases from V and 5 bases from J; junction bases left unmatched: 14. Germline loops: CDR1 SGHRS, CDR2 YFSETQ. The length of the CDR3 is 16 residues. DNA for the CDR3: TGCGCCACCAACGTACCCCGGGACAGCCATAATTCACCCCTCCACTTT. Its translation: CATNVPRDSHNSPLHF.

The chain combines TRBV2 with TRBJ2-2; D gene unclear. The V end was cut by 3 bases, the J end by 0 bases, with 8 bases between. CDR1 and CDR2 (germline): SNHLY, FYNNEI. This CDR3 has 15 amino acids. CDR3 in amino acids: CASSENRPNTGELFF. For the CDR3, the DNA is TGTGCCAGCAGTGAGAACAGACCGAACACCGGGGAGCTGTTTTTT.

This chain uses TRBV5-1 with TRBJ2-1; unclear D gene. There are 15 residues in the CDR3. The germline V gene encodes CDR1 SGHRS and CDR2 YFSETQ. The V end lost 1 base, the J end lost 1 base, and 9 bases lay between the germline ends. The CDR3 loop reads CASSLNLGSYNEQFF. CDR3 bases: TGCGCCAGCAGCTTGAATTTAGGTTCCTACAATGAGCAGTTCTTC.

This clonotype occurred a few times. This chain links TRBV28 with TRBJ1-1, with a possible D match to TRBD1 (6 bases). Germline lookup yields CDR1 MDHEN and CDR2 SYDVKM. The CDR3 is 11 residues long. The V end was cut by 6 bases, the J end by 6 bases, with 8 bases between. CDR3 protein: CASSWTAEAFF. The CDR3 nucleotides read TGTGCCAGCAGCTGGACAGCTGAAGCTTTCTTT.

This clonotype was observed many times. The chain recombines TRBV2 with TRBJ1-2; D may be TRBD1 (5 bases). Trimming stripped 7 bases from V and 1 base from J, with 13 bases between. The germline V gene encodes CDR1 SNHLY and CDR2 FYNNEI. This CDR3 has 14 residues. CDR3 in DNA: TGTGCCAGCAAGACAACGACAGATAACTATGGCTACACCTTC. Residues: CASKTTTDNYGYTF.

The chain combines TRBV6-1 with TRBJ2-5; a weak D match, TRBD2 (5 bases). This CDR3 comprises 15 residues. Trimming removed 5 bases from V and 1 base from J, with 14 bases in between. Germline V gene data show CDR1 as MNHNS and CDR2 as SASEGT. The CDR3 sequence is CASSYGPSPQETQYF. For the CDR3, the DNA is TGTGCCAGCAGTTATGGTCCTAGCCCCCAAGAGACCCAGTACTTC.